This T cell receptor beta chain was sequenced in a study of cytomegalovirus exposure and HLA in healthy donors. The PCR was carried out with 60 Vbeta primers and 13 Jbeta primers. Assay used: immunoSEQ multiplex PCR; TCRdb lists only in-frame clones, some missing. The data show around 130,000 clones, with 80% seen just once and 2.5% to 3% held by the top ten. V lost 2 bases and J 2 bases, leaving 17 bases between the germline ends. The CDR3 is made up of 16 amino acids. Germline CDR1 reads SQVTM; CDR2 reads ANQGSEA. The receptor's source is a man aged 25-45 years in good health and CMV-seronegative. This chain links TRBV29-1 with TRBJ2-3; maybe TRBD1 (6 bases). Sample: PBMCs. CDR3: CSVERGNTGNTDTQYF. Written as DNA, the CDR3 is TGCAGCGTTGAACGAGGGAACACAGGGAACACAGATACGCAGTATTTT.